This T cell receptor beta chain was documented in a study of breast tumors, draining lymph nodes, adjacent tissues. With respect to this clonotype: What it binds is unknown. A much larger clone is a single base away; this may be a read error.

Study-level findings and limits: Most tumor T cells seemingly derive from lymph node, then expand in tumor.

The lymph nodes were axillary draining lymph nodes from breast cancer patients. V was pared by 0 bases and J by 5 bases, with 8 bases between. The CDR3 has 13 residues. Looked up from germline, CDR1 is SGHNT and CDR2 is YYREEE (reference sequence). Using its own MiXCR run on the multiplex PCR reads, TCRdb lists one record per CDR3 protein. The sample lists around 170,000 distinct CDR3 sequences; approximately 30% were seen once. The clonotype comes from a female donor with breast cancer. Some clones in this sample may be carry-over from other donors' samples. Sequenced material: axillary lymph node tissue. This chain links TRBV5-4 with TRBJ2-5, with D tentatively TRBD1 (5 bases). Written as DNA, the CDR3 is TGTGCCAGCAGCTTGGACAGGACGGAGACCCAGTACTTC. Amino acid sequence: CASSLDRTETQYF. Looking up the rest from reference TRBV5-4 and TRBJ2-5 gives the full variable domain: ETGVTQSPTHLIKTRGQQVTLRCSSQSGHNTVSWYQQALGQGPQFIFQYYREEENGRGNFPPRFSGLQFPNYSSELNVNALELDDSALYLCASSLDRTETQYFGPGTRLLVL.